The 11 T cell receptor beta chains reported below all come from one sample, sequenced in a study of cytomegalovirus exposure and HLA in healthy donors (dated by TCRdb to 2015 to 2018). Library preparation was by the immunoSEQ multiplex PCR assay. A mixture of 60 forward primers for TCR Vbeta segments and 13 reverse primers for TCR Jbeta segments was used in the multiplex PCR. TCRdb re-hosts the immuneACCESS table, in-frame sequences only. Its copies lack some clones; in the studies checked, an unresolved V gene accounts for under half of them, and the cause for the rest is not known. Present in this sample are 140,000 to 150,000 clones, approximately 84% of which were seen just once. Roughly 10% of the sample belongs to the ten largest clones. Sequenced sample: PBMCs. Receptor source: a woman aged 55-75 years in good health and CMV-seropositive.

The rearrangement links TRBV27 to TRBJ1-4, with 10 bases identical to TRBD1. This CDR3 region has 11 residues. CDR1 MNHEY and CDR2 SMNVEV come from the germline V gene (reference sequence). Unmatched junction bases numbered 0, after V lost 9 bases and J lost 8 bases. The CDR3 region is CARTGGEKLFF. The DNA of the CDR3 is TGTGCCAGGACAGGGGGCGAAAAACTGTTTTTT.

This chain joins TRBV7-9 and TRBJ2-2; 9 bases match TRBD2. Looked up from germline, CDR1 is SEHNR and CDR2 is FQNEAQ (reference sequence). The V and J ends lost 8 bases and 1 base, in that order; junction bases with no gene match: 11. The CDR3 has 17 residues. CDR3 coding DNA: TGTGCCAGCTCCTCAAGTAGCGGGAGAGAGAACACCGGGGAGCTGTTTTTT. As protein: CASSSSSGRENTGELFF.

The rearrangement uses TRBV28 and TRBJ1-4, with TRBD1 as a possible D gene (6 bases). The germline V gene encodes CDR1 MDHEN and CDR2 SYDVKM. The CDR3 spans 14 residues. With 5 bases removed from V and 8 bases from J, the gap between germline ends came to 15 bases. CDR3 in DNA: TGTGCCAGCAGTCCCGGGGGGCGCAAAGAAAAACTGTTTTTT. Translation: CASSPGGRKEKLFF.

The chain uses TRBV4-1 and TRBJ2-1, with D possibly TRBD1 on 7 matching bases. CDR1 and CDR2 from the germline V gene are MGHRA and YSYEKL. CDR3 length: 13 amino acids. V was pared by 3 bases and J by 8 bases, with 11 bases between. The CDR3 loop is CASSQRDSYEQFF. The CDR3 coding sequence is TGCGCCAGCAGCCAGCGGGACAGCTATGAGCAGTTCTTC.

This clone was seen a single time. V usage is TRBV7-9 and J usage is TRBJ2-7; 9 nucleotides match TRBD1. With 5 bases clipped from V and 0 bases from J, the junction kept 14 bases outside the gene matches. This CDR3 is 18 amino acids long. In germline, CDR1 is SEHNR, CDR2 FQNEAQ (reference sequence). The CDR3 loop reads CASSVGGQTGGISYEQYF. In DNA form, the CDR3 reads TGTGCCAGCAGCGTAGGGGGGCAGACAGGGGGGATCTCCTACGAGCAGTACTTC.

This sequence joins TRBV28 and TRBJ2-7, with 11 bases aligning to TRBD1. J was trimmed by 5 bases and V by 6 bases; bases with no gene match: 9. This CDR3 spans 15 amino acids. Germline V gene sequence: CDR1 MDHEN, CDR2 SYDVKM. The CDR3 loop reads CASSSSGQGGHEQYF. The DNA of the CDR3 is TGTGCCAGCAGCAGCTCGGGACAGGGGGGCCACGAGCAGTACTTC.

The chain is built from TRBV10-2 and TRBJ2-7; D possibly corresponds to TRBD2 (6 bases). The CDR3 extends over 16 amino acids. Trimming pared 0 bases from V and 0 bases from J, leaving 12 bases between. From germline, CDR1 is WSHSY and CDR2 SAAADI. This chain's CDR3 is CASSESGGLSSYEQYF. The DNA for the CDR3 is TGCGCCAGCAGTGAGTCAGGAGGGCTAAGCTCCTACGAGCAGTACTTC.

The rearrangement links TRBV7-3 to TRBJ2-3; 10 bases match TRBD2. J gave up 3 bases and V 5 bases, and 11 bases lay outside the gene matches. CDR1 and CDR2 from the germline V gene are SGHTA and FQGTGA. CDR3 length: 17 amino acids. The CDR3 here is CASSPRRTSGGTDTQYF. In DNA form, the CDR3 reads TGTGCCAGCAGCCCCCGCAGGACTAGCGGAGGTACAGATACGCAGTATTTT.

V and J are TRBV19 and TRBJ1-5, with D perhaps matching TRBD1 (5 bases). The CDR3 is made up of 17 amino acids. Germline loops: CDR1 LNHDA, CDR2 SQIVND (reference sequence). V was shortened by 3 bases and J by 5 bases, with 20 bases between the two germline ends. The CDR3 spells CASSIGGGSGFDQPQHF. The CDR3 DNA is TGTGCCAGTAGTATCGGCGGGGGTTCGGGTTTTGATCAGCCCCAGCATTTT. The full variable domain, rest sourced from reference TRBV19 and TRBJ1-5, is DGGITQSPKYLFRKEGQNVTLSCEQNLNHDAMYWYRQDPGQGLRLIYYSQIVNDFQKGDIAEGYSVSREKKESFPLTVTSAQKNPTAFYLCASSIGGGSGFDQPQHFGDGTRLSIL.

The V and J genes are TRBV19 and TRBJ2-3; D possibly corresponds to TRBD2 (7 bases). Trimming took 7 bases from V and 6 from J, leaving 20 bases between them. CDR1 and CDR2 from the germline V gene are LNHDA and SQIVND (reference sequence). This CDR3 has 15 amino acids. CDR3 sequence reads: CASKEAGATRDTQYF. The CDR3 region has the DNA TGTGCCAGTAAGGAGGCGGGGGCGACACGGGATACGCAGTATTTT.

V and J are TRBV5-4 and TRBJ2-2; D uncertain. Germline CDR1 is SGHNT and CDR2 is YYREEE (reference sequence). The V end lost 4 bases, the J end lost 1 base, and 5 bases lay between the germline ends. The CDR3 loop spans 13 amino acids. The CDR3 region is CASSGGNTGELFF. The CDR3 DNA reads TGTGCCAGCAGCGGCGGGAACACCGGGGAGCTGTTTTTT.